The 15 T cell receptor beta chains in this list originate from one sample, sequenced in a study of neurological immune-mediated disorders (dated by TCRdb to the late 2010s). The library was prepared using 5' RACE. Sequencing instrument: Illumina HiSeq 2500. The raw public data were reprocessed by TCRdb itself: fastp quality trimming at Q25, MiXCR clonotype calling, in-frame beta chains only. Entries are consolidated by CDR3 protein sequence, retaining the most common genes and DNA. The sample table holds approximately 40,000 distinct CDR3 sequences, of which about 9.4% were seen once. The ten largest account for about 7% of the sample. Specimen: PBMCs. The receptors derive from a woman in her twenties or thirties with HTLV-1-associated myelopathy (HAM/TSP).

This clonotype appeared many times. The CDR3 DNA follows: TGTGCCAGCAGTCAAACTACAGGGATGAGGGCTGAAGCTTTCTTT. This gives the protein CASSQTTGMRAEAFF. The chain employs TRBV6-5 and TRBJ1-1, with D perhaps TRBD1 (6 bases). CDR3 length: 15 amino acids. Per germline, CDR1 MNHEY and CDR2 SVGAGI. Trimming removed 5 bases from V and 6 bases from J, with 19 bases in between.

This clonotype was detected ten times or more. V and J are TRBV20-1 and TRBJ2-5; possibly TRBD1 for D (8 bases). V lost 4 bases to trimming and J lost 10 bases, with 16 bases between them. The CDR3 consists of 12 residues. Germline loops: CDR1 DFQATT, CDR2 SNEGSKA (reference sequence). CDR3 DNA: TGCAGTGCTAAAGGACAGGGAGGGGTCCAGTACTTC. Translation gives CSAKGQGGVQYF.

This clonotype was detected ten times or more. The rearrangement uses TRBV6-1 and TRBJ2-2, with D unresolved. This CDR3 region has 13 residues. In germline, CDR1 is MNHNS, CDR2 SASEGT. The germline V and J ends were trimmed by 10 bases and 4 bases, with 13 bases remaining between them. CDR3 sequence reads: CATGLQITGELFF. CDR3 coding DNA: TGTGCCACTGGGTTGCAAATCACCGGGGAGCTGTTTTTT.

The table lists this clonotype with many counts. The CDR3 reads CSASSSGGTDTQYF. The DNA for the CDR3 is TGCAGTGCTAGCTCTAGCGGGGGCACAGATACGCAGTATTTT. The chain has TRBV20-1 and TRBJ2-3; TRBD2 agrees at 9 bases. In germline, CDR1 is DFQATT, CDR2 SNEGSKA (reference sequence). The length of the CDR3 is 14 residues. V trimming: 3 bases; J trimming: 1 base; junction bases outside the gene matches: 2.

This clonotype was recorded only once. The junction departs from the called germline gene at one end, perhaps through a read error. The genes are TRBV6-4 and TRBJ2-1; 8 bases map to TRBD1. The CDR3 is made up of 14 amino acids. Germline values: CDR1 MRHNA, CDR2 SNTAGT. For the CDR3, the DNA is TGTGCCAGCAGTTACTCCCCAGGGGGCCATGAGCAGCTCTTC. Amino acid sequence: CASSYSPGGHEQLF.

At least ten counts were recorded for this clonotype. This chain links TRBV5-4 with TRBJ2-5; D is perhaps TRBD1 (5 bases). Trimming stripped 4 bases from V and 3 bases from J, with 10 bases between. The CDR3 runs 13 residues. CDR1 is SGHNT and CDR2 is YYREEE in the germline V gene (reference sequence). The CDR3 is CASSLLGEETQYF. As DNA, the CDR3 is TGTGCCAGCAGCCTGCTAGGGGAAGAGACCCAGTACTTC. Drawing the rest from reference TRBV5-4 and TRBJ2-5, the complete variable domain is ETGVTQSPTHLIKTRGQQVTLRCSSQSGHNTVSWYQQALGQGPQFIFQYYREEENGRGNFPPRFSGLQFPNYSSELNVNALELDDSALYLCASSLLGEETQYFGPGTRLLVL.

This clonotype was observed once. This rearrangement joins TRBV20-1 to TRBJ1-1; D uncertain. Germline V CDR1 and CDR2: DFQATT, SNEGSKA (reference sequence). The CDR3 is made up of 11 amino acids. V lost 7 bases to trimming and J lost 5 bases, with 11 bases between them. CDR3 DNA sequence: TGCAGTGTTAAAGGCTGGACTGAAGCTTTCTTT. Protein: CSVKGWTEAFF.

This clonotype was counted at least ten times. The V call is TRBV10-3, the J call TRBJ1-5, with 7 positions matching TRBD1. The CDR3 totals 15 residues. Trimming at V came to 6 bases and at J to 1 base, leaving 6 bases not matched to a gene. CDR1 and CDR2 from the germline V gene are ENHRY and SYGVKD. The CDR3 reads CAISPSGQSNQPQHF. The CDR3 bases are TGTGCCATCAGCCCATCGGGACAGAGCAATCAGCCCCAGCATTTT.

The J gene is TRBJ2-7, the V gene TRBV4-1, with no clear D. The CDR3 totals 14 residues. Germline V gene lookup returns CDR1 MGHRA and CDR2 YSYEKL. Trimming shortened V by 1 base and J by 2 bases, and 9 bases separated the two germline ends. CDR3 loop: CASSQARGTYEQYF. The CDR3 DNA reads as TGCGCCAGCAGCCAAGCGCGCGGCACCTACGAGCAGTACTTC.

This clonotype was found many times. J is TRBJ1-5 and V is TRBV20-1; D may be TRBD1 (5 bases). The V gene lost 1 base and the J gene lost 4 bases, with 11 bases spanning the gap. Germline CDR1 is DFQATT and CDR2 is SNEGSKA (reference sequence). CDR3 size: 14 residues. The CDR3, as DNA: TGCAGTGCTAGAGGAGACTCAGGGAATCAGCCCCAGCATTTT. Protein sequence: CSARGDSGNQPQHF.

In DNA form, the CDR3 reads TGCAGTGCTAGAGAATACAGGGGATGGGATACTGAAGCTTTCTTT. Amino acids: CSAREYRGWDTEAFF. The chain joins TRBV20-1 to TRBJ1-1, with 7 nucleotides matching TRBD1. V was clipped by 0 bases and J by 5 bases; unmatched bases: 9. The CDR3 is 15 residues long. Germline V CDR1 and CDR2: DFQATT, SNEGSKA (reference sequence).

This clonotype was counted at least ten times. The rearrangement uses TRBV29-1 and TRBJ2-7; D not certain. V lost 4 bases and J lost 6, with 10 bases in between. The CDR3 loop spans 11 amino acids. Germline V lookup: CDR1 SQVTM, CDR2 ANQGSEA. CDR3 sequence reads: CSVGLGSEQYF. The CDR3 DNA follows: TGCAGCGTTGGACTTGGGTCCGAGCAGTACTTC.

This clonotype was detected ten times or more. The CDR3 reads CSARDSITDTQYF. The DNA of the CDR3 is TGCAGTGCTAGAGATTCGATCACAGATACGCAGTATTTT. The genes are TRBV20-1 and TRBJ2-3; D is unclear. The CDR3 has 13 amino acids. The germline V gene has CDR1 DFQATT and CDR2 SNEGSKA (reference sequence). Trimming took 0 bases from V and 2 from J, leaving 6 bases between them.

This clonotype was picked up many times. The chain joins TRBV5-6 to TRBJ2-3, with a possible D match to TRBD1 (7 bases). CDR3 length equals 14 residues. CDR1 is SGHDT, CDR2 YYEEEE, per germline. V was shortened by 4 bases and J by 1 base, with 10 bases between the two germline ends. CDR3 residues: CASSSRGGTDTQYF. CDR3 bases: TGTGCCAGCAGCAGCAGGGGGGGCACAGATACGCAGTATTTT.

At least ten counts were recorded for this clonotype. The chain couples TRBV20-1 to TRBJ1-1; 8 positions match TRBD1. The CDR3 runs to 16 residues. Germline CDR1 and CDR2: DFQATT and SNEGSKA (reference sequence). Unmatched junction bases numbered 10, after V lost 4 bases and J lost 0 bases. DNA for the CDR3: TGCAGTGCTACGCAGGGGGCGAGAGGGATGAACACTGAAGCTTTCTTT. It specifies CSATQGARGMNTEAFF.